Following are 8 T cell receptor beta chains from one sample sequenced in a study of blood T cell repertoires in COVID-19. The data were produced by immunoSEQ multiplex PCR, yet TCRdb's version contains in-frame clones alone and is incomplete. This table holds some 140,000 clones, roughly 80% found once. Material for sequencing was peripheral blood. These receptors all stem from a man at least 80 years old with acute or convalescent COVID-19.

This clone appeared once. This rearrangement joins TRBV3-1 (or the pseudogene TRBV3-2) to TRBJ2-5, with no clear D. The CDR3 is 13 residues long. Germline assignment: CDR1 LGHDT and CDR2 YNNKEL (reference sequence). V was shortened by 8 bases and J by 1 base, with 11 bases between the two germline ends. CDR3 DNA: TGTGCCAGCGTGGGCCTCACCCAAGAGACCCAGTACTTC. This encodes CASVGLTQETQYF.

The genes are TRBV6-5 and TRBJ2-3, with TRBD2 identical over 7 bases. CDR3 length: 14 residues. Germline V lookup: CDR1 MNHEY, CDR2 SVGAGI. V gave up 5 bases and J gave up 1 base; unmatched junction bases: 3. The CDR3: CASSPRGGTDTQYF. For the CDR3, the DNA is TGTGCCAGCAGTCCCCGGGGGGGCACAGATACGCAGTATTTT.

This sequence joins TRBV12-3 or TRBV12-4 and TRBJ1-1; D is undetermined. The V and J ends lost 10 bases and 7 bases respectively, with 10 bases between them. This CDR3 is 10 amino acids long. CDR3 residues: CATSRSEAFF. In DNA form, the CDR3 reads TGTGCCACCAGCCGGAGTGAAGCTTTCTTT.

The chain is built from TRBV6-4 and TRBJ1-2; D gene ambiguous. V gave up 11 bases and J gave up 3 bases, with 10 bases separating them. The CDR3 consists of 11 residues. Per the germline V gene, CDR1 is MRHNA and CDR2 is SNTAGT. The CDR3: CARVGYYGYTF. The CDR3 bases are TGTGCCCGGGTCGGCTACTATGGCTACACCTTC.

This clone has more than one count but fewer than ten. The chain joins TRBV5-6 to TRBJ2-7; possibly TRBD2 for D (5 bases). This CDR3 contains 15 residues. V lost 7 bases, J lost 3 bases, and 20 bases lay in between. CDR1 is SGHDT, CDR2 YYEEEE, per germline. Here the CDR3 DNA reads TGTGCCAGCCGCCTCCGGGGATCTAAAGACTACGAGCAGTACTTC. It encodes CASRLRGSKDYEQYF.

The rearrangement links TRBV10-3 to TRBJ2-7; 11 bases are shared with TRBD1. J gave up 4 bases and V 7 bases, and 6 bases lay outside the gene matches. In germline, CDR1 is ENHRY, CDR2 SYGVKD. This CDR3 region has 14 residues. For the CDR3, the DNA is TGTGCCATCAAAGGGACAGGGGGTGCTTACGAGCAGTACTTC. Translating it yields CAIKGTGGAYEQYF.

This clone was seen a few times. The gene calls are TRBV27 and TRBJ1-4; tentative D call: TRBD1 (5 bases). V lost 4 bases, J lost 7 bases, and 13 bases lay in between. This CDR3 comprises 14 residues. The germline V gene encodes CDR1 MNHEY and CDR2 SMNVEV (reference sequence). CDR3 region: CASSSGFPIEKLFF. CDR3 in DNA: TGTGCCAGCAGTTCAGGGTTCCCTATTGAAAAACTGTTTTTT.

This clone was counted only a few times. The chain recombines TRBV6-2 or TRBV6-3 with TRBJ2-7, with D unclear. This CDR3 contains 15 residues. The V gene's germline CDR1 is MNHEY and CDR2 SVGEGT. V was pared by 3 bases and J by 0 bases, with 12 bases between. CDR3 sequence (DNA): TGTGCCAGCAGTTATCGTGGCAGGTCCTCCTACGAGCAGTACTTC. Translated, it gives CASSYRGRSSYEQYF.